These 12 T cell receptor beta chains were sequenced from one sample in a study of tumor-infiltrating lymphocytes in primary liver carcinoma. TCR beta cDNA came from 400 to 500 ng total RNA, primed with a constant-region primer. Researchers made the TCR beta libraries by running three nested multiplex PCR rounds with slightly modified ARM-PCR. Researchers ran the first two PCR rounds for roughly 10 cycles each with TRBV1-TRBV30 forward primers and a C-beta reverse primer. TCRdb ran MiXCR on the multiplex PCR reads and lists one entry per CDR3 protein. The sample has tens of thousands of distinct CDR3 sequences; roughly 69% are singletons. Extraction of RNA together with DNA used about 17-30 mg of unsorted bulk tissue. Sequenced sample: tumor-adjacent normal liver tissue. These receptors originate from a man aged 35 to 55 with primary liver carcinoma and hepatitis B virus infection.

Regarding this clonotype: The junction departs from the called germline gene at one end, perhaps through a read error. The gene calls are TRBV30 and TRBJ2-7; possible D gene TRBD1, 5 bases. The CDR3 spans 13 residues. Germline V gene lookup returns CDR1 GTSNPN and CDR2 SVGIG (reference sequence). DNA for the CDR3: TGTGCCTGGAGTGGAGGCAGGGCCTACAAGCAGTACTTC. Residues: CAWSGGRAYKQYF.

On this clonotype itself: At one boundary the junction diverges from the germline segment, which might be a read error. The genes are TRBV29-1 and TRBJ2-1, with D unresolved. CDR3 length equals 16 residues. The V gene's germline CDR1 is SQVTM and CDR2 ANQGSEA. CDR3 residues: CSVATLRPWSRLQQSF. The CDR3 nucleotides are TGCAGCGTCGCCACGCTTCGGCCCTGGTCCCGTCTACAGCAGTCCTTC.

About this clonotype: A much larger clonotype is one base distant, so this may be a read error. The J gene is TRBJ2-2, the V gene TRBV7-9; D gene ambiguous. Germline V lookup: CDR1 SEHNR, CDR2 FQNEAQ (reference sequence). This CDR3 is built from 13 residues. DNA for the CDR3: TGTGCCAGCCGCTTAGACGGGACCGGGGAGCTGTTTTTT. Protein: CASRLDGTGELFF.

The genes are TRBV28 and TRBJ1-5, with 10 bases matching TRBD1. The J call may be incorrect, as the DNA end agrees better with TRBJ2-3. Germline lookup yields CDR1 MDHEN and CDR2 SYDVKM. CDR3 length: 15 amino acids. The CDR3 is CASSVTGQGNQPQYF. The CDR3 nucleotides read TGTGCCAGCAGTGTAACGGGACAGGGGAATCAGCCCCAGTATTTT.

This clonotype was counted between two and nine times. The chain employs TRBV5-1 and TRBJ2-7; D call uncertain. V lost 0 bases and J lost 4, with 14 bases in between. CDR3 size: 15 residues. Germline lookup yields CDR1 SGHRS and CDR2 YFSETQ. CDR3 nucleotides: TGCGCCAGCAGCTTGGAGCTAACGGGTGCTTACGAGCAGTACTTC. Its translation: CASSLELTGAYEQYF.

Comments on this clonotype: An end of the junction differs from the germline gene, which may be a read error. The chain carries TRBV28 and TRBJ2-7, with a tentative D call TRBD2 (5 bases). There are 19 residues in the CDR3. Per germline, CDR1 MDHEN and CDR2 SYDVKM. The CDR3 DNA is TGTGCCAGCACCCCACGGGGTATGCCTCAACAGCAGCCGGTGTACGAACAGTACTTC. Residues: CASTPRGMPQQQPVYEQYF. The variable domain in full, completed from reference TRBV28 and TRBJ2-7, reads DVKVTQSSRYLVKRTGEKVFLECVQDMDHENMFWYRQDPGLGLRLIYFSYDVKMKEKGDIPEGYSVSREKKERFSLILESASTNQTSMYLCASTPRGMPQQQPVYEQYFGPGTRLTVT.

This chain links TRBV10-3 with TRBJ2-7; possibly TRBD1 for D (5 bases). Germline V CDR1 and CDR2: ENHRY, SYGVKD. The ends were cut back, 4 bases at V and 4 bases at J, with 11 bases in the middle. The CDR3 is made up of 13 amino acids. CDR3 DNA: TGTGCCATCAGTGGCCTGACAGTTTACGAGCAGTACTTC. Its protein is CAISGLTVYEQYF.

The V gene is TRBV6-2 or TRBV6-3, the J gene TRBJ2-1; D is ambiguous. Between the trimmed V and J ends, which lost 10 bases and 8 bases, there was a span of 15 bases. There are 12 residues in the CDR3. The germline gives CDR1 MNHEY, CDR2 SVGEGT. The DNA of the CDR3 is TGTGCCAACAATGGACCTTACGATGAGCAGTTCTTC. Its translation is CANNGPYDEQFF.

A note on this clonotype: This is likely a read error, given that the CDR3 carries no conserved phenylalanine or tryptophan at its end. No DNA is shown, since the ends of the CDR3 on it are uncertain; the CDR3 is the one TCRdb lists. This sequence joins TRBV6-1 and TRBJ2-3; whether TRBD2, the table's D call, matches the DNA was not checked. Germline V gives CDR1 MNHNS, CDR2 SASEGT. Ends included, the CDR3 has 15 residues. This CDR3 reads CASSQLAGSTDTQYL.

In the case of this clonotype: Lacking the conserved final phenylalanine or tryptophan, this CDR3 likely reflects a read error. V is TRBV4-1 and J is TRBJ1-1; 7 positions agree with TRBD1. V lost 2 bases to trimming and J lost 7 bases; unmatched junction nucleotides: 13. Germline CDR1 is MGHRA and CDR2 is YSYEKL. The CDR3 contains 16 residues. CDR3 DNA sequence: TGCGCCAGCAGCCAAAAAGGGGGCGTACAGTGGATTGAAGCTTTCTAT. Residues: CASSQKGGVQWIEAFY.

This clonotype was seen just once. The chain has TRBV7-9 and TRBJ2-1; D perhaps matches TRBD1 (6 bases). There are 15 residues in the CDR3. The V gene lost 1 base and the J gene lost 9 bases, with 16 bases spanning the gap. Germline loops: CDR1 SEHNR, CDR2 FQNEAQ (reference sequence). CDR3 amino acids: CASSLGGGPQVEQFF. The DNA of the CDR3 is TGTGCCAGCAGCTTAGGTGGGGGCCCCCAGGTTGAGCAGTTCTTC.

About this clonotype itself: The missing conserved phenylalanine or tryptophan at the end of this CDR3 makes a read error likely. The chain couples TRBV4-1 to TRBJ1-1; possibly TRBD1 for D (5 bases). There are 12 residues in the CDR3. Germline CDR1 is MGHRA and CDR2 is YSYEKL. The CDR3 spells CASRGLGTVAFL. As DNA, the CDR3 is TGCGCCAGCAGAGGACTGGGGACTGTAGCTTTCCTT.